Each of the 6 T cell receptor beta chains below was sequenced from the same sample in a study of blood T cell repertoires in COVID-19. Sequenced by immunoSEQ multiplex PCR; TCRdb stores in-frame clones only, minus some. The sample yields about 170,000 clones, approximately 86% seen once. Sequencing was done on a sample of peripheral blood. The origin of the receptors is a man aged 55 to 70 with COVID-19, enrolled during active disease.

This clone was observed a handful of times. The CDR3 nucleotides are TGTGCCAGCAGCTTGACTAGCGCGAGCACAGATACGCAGTATTTT. Encoded protein: CASSLTSASTDTQYF. J is TRBJ2-3 and V is TRBV7-2; TRBD2 matches at 8 bases. The germline V gene has CDR1 SGHTA and CDR2 FQGNSA. Trimming cost V 3 bases and J 0 bases; bases outside gene matches: 2. The CDR3 spans 15 residues.

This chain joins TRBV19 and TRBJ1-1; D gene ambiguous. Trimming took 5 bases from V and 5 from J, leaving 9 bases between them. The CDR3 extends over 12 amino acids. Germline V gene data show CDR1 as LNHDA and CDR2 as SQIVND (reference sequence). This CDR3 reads CASSLGRTEAFF. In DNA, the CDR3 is TGTGCCAGTAGTTTAGGGAGGACTGAAGCTTTCTTT.

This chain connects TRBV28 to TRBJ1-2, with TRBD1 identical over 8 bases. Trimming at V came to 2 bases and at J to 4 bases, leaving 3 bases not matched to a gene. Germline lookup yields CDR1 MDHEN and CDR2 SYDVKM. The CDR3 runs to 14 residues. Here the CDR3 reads CASSLGGTGYGYTF. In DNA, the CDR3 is TGTGCCAGCAGTTTAGGGGGGACAGGCTATGGCTACACCTTC.

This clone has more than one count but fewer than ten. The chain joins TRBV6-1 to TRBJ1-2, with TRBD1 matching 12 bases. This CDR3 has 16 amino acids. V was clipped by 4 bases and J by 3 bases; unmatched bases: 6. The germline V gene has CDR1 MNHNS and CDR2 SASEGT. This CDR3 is CASSGGQGAVYYGYTF. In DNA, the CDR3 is TGTGCCAGCAGTGGGGGACAGGGGGCGGTCTACTATGGCTACACCTTC.

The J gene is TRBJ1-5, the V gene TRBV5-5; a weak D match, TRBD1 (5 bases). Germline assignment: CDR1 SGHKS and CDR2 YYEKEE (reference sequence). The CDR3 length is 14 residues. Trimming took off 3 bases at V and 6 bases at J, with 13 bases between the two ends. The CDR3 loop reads CASSSGGGGQPQHF. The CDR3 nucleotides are TGTGCCAGCAGCTCGGGCGGGGGTGGTCAGCCCCAGCATTTT.

The CDR3 coding sequence is TGTGCCACCAGCAGACCCCCGGGACATGGGACTGAAGCTTTCTTT. This translates into CATSRPPGHGTEAFF. The V call is TRBV15, the J call TRBJ1-1; weak D call: TRBD1 (6 bases). Trimming pared 2 bases from V and 5 bases from J, leaving 15 bases between. Germline assignment: CDR1 LNHNV and CDR2 YYDKDF (reference sequence). The CDR3 is 15 amino acids.